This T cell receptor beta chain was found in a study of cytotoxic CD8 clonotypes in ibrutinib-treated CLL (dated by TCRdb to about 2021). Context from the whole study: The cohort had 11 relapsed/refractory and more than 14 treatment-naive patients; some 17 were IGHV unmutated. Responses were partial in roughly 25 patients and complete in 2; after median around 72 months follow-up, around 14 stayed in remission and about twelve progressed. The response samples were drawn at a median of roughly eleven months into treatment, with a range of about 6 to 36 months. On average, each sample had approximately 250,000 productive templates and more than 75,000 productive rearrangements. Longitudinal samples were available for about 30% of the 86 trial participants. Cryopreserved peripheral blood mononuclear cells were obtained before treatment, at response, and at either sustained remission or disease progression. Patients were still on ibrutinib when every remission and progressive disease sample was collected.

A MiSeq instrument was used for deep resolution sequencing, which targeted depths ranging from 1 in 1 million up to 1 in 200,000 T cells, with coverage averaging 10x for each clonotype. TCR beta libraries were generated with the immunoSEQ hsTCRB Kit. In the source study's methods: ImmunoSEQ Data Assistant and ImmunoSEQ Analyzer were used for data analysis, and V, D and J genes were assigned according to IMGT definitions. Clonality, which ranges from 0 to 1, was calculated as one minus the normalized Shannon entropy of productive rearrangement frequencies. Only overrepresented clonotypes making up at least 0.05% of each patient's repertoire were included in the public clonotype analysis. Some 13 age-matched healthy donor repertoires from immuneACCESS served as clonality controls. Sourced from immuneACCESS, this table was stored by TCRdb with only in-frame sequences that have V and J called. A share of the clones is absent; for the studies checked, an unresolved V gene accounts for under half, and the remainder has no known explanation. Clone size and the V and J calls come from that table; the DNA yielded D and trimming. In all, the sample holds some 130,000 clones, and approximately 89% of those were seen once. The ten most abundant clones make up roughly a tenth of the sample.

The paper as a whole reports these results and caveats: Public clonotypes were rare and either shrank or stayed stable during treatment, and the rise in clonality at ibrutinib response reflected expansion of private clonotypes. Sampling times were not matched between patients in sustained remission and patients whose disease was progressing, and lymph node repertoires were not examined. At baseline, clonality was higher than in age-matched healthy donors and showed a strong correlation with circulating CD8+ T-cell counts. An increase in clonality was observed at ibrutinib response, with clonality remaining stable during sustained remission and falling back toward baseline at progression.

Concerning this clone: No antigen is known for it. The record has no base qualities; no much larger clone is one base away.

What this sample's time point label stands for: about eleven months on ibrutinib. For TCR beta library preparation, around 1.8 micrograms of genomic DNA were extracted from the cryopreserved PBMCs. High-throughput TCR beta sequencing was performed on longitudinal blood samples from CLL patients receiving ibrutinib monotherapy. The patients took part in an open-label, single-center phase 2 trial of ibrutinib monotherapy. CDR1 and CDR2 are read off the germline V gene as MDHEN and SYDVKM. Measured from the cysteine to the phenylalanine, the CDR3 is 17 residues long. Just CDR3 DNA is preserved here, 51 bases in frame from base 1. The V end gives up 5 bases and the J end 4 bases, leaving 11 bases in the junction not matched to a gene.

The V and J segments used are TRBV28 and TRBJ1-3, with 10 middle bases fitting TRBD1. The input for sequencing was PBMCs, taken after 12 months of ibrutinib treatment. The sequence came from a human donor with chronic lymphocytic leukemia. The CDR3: CASSRPGQGFSGNTIYF. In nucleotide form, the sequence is TGTGCCAGCAGTCGACCGGGACAGGGGTTCTCGGGAAACACCATATATTTT.